Listed below are T cell receptor beta chains from one sample, sequenced in a study of blood T cell repertoires in COVID-19. Sequencing was performed with immunoSEQ multiplex PCR; in TCRdb, only in-frame clones are kept and a portion is missing. Of about 76,000 clones in the sample, around nine tenths were seen once. The sample comprised peripheral blood. These receptors were obtained from a man aged 25 to 45 with acute or convalescent COVID-19. Each CDR3 is given without its conserved first and last residue.

>TRBJ2-7|TRBV7-6
ASSLSGTGYEQY
>TRBJ2-5|TRBV11-3
ARNYRWYQETQY
>TRBJ2-3|TRBV28
ASLTRGTDTQY
>TRBJ2-7|TRBV13
ASSPPRGEQY
>TRBJ2-7|TRBV5-1
ASSPSRGGRYEQY
>TRBJ2-7|TRBV5-1
ASSSRGNYEQY
>TRBJ1-6|TRBV6-6
ASSLDSSYNSPLH
>TRBJ2-1|TRBV7-8
ASSLHPGGPDEQF
>TRBJ2-1|TRBV19
ASRVGREGRDEQF
>TRBJ2-1|TRBV19
ASRLAGQSYNEQF
>TRBJ1-3|TRBV15
ATSRDYRVAGNTIY
>TRBJ1-1|TRBV7-6
ASSRGNTEAF
>TRBJ1-5|TRBV6-5
ASSYGRGNQPQH
>TRBJ2-1|TRBV28
ATRAGGSYNEQF
>TRBJ2-1|TRBV5-4
ASRFRDRSYNEQF
>TRBJ1-1|TRBV19
ASSINARTEAF
>TRBJ2-2|TRBV7-6
ASSSEGIGELF
>TRBJ2-7|TRBV6-5
ASSSNQGTDPEY
>TRBJ2-7|TRBV19
ASSPLVATEAHEQY
>TRBJ2-2|TRBV5-5
ASSLYGSNTGELF
>TRBJ2-5|TRBV28
ASSSLGLAEETQY
>TRBJ1-5|TRBV28
ASSSTGFGQPQH
>TRBJ1-1|TRBV28
ASPLLGGGNTEAF
>TRBJ2-1|TRBV24-1
AVSGTSGSRHNEQF
>TRBJ2-4|TRBV6-1
ASSEHIAPGNIQY
>TRBJ2-7|TRBV14
ASSDRAFDEQY
>TRBJ1-2|TRBV21-1
ASLEDSFYGYT
>TRBJ2-2|TRBV19
ASTAGTGSATGELF
>TRBJ1-5|TRBV30
AWSSLNSNQPQH
>TRBJ2-3|TRBV5-8
ASSLTQDTQY
>TRBJ1-4|TRBV6-6
ASSAGYEKLF
>TRBJ2-2|TRBV7-3
ASTSPNTGELF
>TRBJ2-6|TRBV30
AWGPPSSGANVLT
>TRBJ2-7|TRBV4-1
ASSQDRFSSYEQY
>TRBJ2-6|TRBV4-1
ASSRGSGANVLT
>TRBJ2-7|TRBV18
ASSPPGAREQY
>TRBJ1-5|TRBV28
ASSLLTTGYQPQH
>TRBJ2-3|TRBV19
ASNPGTGGTDTQY
>TRBJ2-3|TRBV6-1
ASSDSAGGPDTQY
>TRBJ2-7|TRBV28
ASSFNSLHEQY
>TRBJ2-3|TRBV19
ASSRSVAGRTGPDTQY
>TRBJ2-3|TRBV7-9
ASSETSGSSTDTQY
>TRBJ1-5|TRBV14
ASSQGTGGQPQH
>TRBJ2-7|TRBV28
ASSWASYEQY
>TRBJ2-3|TRBV7-6
ASSLAFPGDTQY
>TRBJ1-4|TRBV30
AWSVGGKGVKLF
>TRBJ1-1|TRBV6-1
ASSEWGGGMNTEAF
>TRBJ2-2|TRBV5-1
ASSLPEPRVMDTGELF
>TRBJ1-5|TRBV12-3/TRBV12-4
ASTSGDQPQH
>TRBJ1-1|TRBV19
ASSFNLNTEAF
>TRBJ2-1|TRBV11-2
ASSSLWRDEQF